Listed below are T cell receptor beta chains from one sample, sequenced in a study of CXCR3-negative and CXCR3-positive naive CD8 T cells. Following a re-call of the 5' RACE reads, TCRdb has one entry per CDR3 protein and lacks DNA. Seen in this sample are about 43,000 distinct CDR3 sequences; the ten most common clones hold about 11%. Material: memory CD8+ T cells from blood. These receptors originate from a human donor in good health. Some clones in this sample may be carry-over from other donors' samples. CDR3s include the opening cysteine and the closing phenylalanine or tryptophan. Fields, in order: CDR3 length, J gene, V gene, CDR3 protein.

16 TRBJ2-5 TRBV19 CASSSRQVTRPETQYF
15 TRBJ1-6 TRBV6-2/TRBV6-3 CASTGASSYNSPLHF
16 TRBJ2-5 TRBV7-6 CASSVGLAGVGETQYF
12 TRBJ2-3 TRBV19 CASSMPSDTQYF
15 TRBJ2-1 TRBV29-1 CSVEGVRDLYNEQFF
15 TRBJ2-3 TRBV4-3 CASSHGQGEADTQYF
14 TRBJ2-7 TRBV12-3/TRBV12-4 CASKIGGAFYEQYF
14 TRBJ2-1 TRBV4-2 CASSQGESYNEQFF
14 TRBJ1-2 TRBV2 CASSGGRGAVGYTF
14 TRBJ2-1 TRBV11-2 CASSLRGNYNEQFF
13 TRBJ2-7 TRBV10-2 CASSERGLGEQYF
16 TRBJ2-2 TRBV7-9 CASSRNRDKNAGELFF
16 TRBJ2-3 TRBV7-8 CASSFRLAGVTDTQYF
13 TRBJ2-7 TRBV6-2/TRBV6-3 CASSYRTLYEQYF
15 TRBJ2-7 TRBV4-3 CASSQTSGSSYEQYF
15 TRBJ2-7 TRBV20-1 CSASKTSGFYYEQYF
15 TRBJ2-7 TRBV7-9 CASSPRTGGFYEQYF
14 TRBJ2-7 TRBV25-1 CASSVQPGTLEQYF
15 TRBJ1-2 TRBV7-9 CASSLPPALHYGYTF
17 TRBJ2-2 TRBV7-2 CASSKNSGLTNTGELFF
15 TRBJ2-7 TRBV7-2 CASRLDRVGAYEQYF
13 TRBJ2-1 TRBV4-1 CASSQVQVGEQFF
16 TRBJ2-2 TRBV28 CASSSSGQGVTGELFF
12 TRBJ2-2 TRBV12-3/TRBV12-4 CASTLGPGELFF
14 TRBJ2-7 TRBV6-2/TRBV6-3 CASSSRQGEYEQYF
13 TRBJ1-1 TRBV7-6 CASSLRANTEAFF
13 TRBJ1-5 TRBV12-3/TRBV12-4 CASSFGLNQPQHF
14 TRBJ2-1 TRBV5-1 CASSLGTGGFEQFF
15 TRBJ1-5 TRBV7-8 CASSLWGESNQPQHF
17 TRBJ2-1 TRBV11-2 CASSRLYLAGTYNEQFF
13 TRBJ2-7 TRBV20-1 CSARTSGGVEQYF
14 TRBJ1-4 TRBV2 CAIPTTATNEKLFF
15 TRBJ2-5 TRBV7-9 CASSPEDMSWETQYF
16 TRBJ2-1 TRBV7-2 CASSPYGSTGGNEQFF
14 TRBJ2-7 TRBV6-5 CASSLGTFTYEQYF
12 TRBJ1-1 TRBV20-1 CSVNPGNTEAFF
13 TRBJ2-7 TRBV10-2 CASSERGLVEQYF